What follows is one T cell receptor (beta chain) and its context. These data belong to a study of blood T cell repertoires in COVID-19. Study-wide background: PBMCs, B-cell-depleted T cells, or T cells provided the cDNA or gDNA that made up the material.

The CDR3 covers 14 residues. Trimming took 7 bases from V and 4 from J, leaving 16 bases between them. The V gene's germline CDR1 is MDHEN and CDR2 SYDVKM. Profiling relied on immunoSEQ multiplex PCR, and the TCRdb table lists in-frame clones only, not all of them. Of 84,000 or so clones in the sample, approximately 80% were seen once. The clonotype comes from a man aged 70-80 years with COVID-19, enrolled during active disease. The chain is built from TRBV28 and TRBJ1-1; the D gene is possibly TRBD1 (5 bases). Sequences were obtained from peripheral blood. The CDR3 region has the DNA TGTGCCAGCACCCTACTAAGGGGTAGCACTGAAGCTTTCTTT. Translated: CASTLLRGSTEAFF.